The 7 T cell receptor beta chains given below trace back to one sample, sequenced in a study of blood T cell repertoires in COVID-19. This table comes from immunoSEQ multiplex PCR, and its TCRdb copy is limited to in-frame clones, with some not included. The sample has 350,000 to 450,000 clones; roughly nine tenths are singletons. Sequenced sample: PBMCs or T cells enriched from blood (not recorded which). Receptor source: a woman between 40 and 55 years old who had been exposed to COVID-19.

The rearrangement joins TRBV13 to TRBJ2-1; TRBD2 matches at 8 bases. The CDR3 is 16 residues long. Germline V gives CDR1 PRHDT, CDR2 FYEKMQ (reference sequence). V trimming: 5 bases; J trimming: 7 bases; junction bases outside the gene matches: 13. The CDR3 spells CASSLQAGLETNEQFF. The CDR3 DNA reads TGTGCCAGCAGCCTCCAAGCGGGACTAGAAACAAATGAGCAGTTCTTC.

This rearrangement joins TRBV9 to TRBJ1-4; D remains unclear. V lost 4 bases and J lost 4, with 14 bases in between. The length of the CDR3 is 15 residues. Looked up from germline, CDR1 is SGDLS and CDR2 is YYNGEE. The CDR3 coding sequence is TGTGCCAGCAGCCCGACCGGCGGGGTTAATGAAAAACTGTTTTTT. Protein: CASSPTGGVNEKLFF.

The chain links TRBV29-1 to TRBJ2-2; perhaps TRBD2 as D (6 bases). Germline V CDR1 and CDR2: SQVTM, ANQGSEA. V shed 5 bases and J shed 2 bases, with 12 bases lying between them. This CDR3 is built from 14 residues. The CDR3 region is CSVKRGLNTGELFF. In DNA, the CDR3 is TGCAGCGTTAAAAGGGGACTCAACACCGGGGAGCTGTTTTTT.

The chain joins TRBV5-1 to TRBJ1-6; a weak D match, TRBD1 (5 bases). Germline lookup yields CDR1 SGHRS and CDR2 YFSETQ. Trimming left V 0 bases short and J 6 bases short, with 13 bases between. The CDR3 covers 16 residues. This CDR3 is CASSLGSGGVNSPLHF. The CDR3 DNA is TGCGCCAGCAGCTTGGGGTCCGGGGGGGTTAATTCACCCCTCCACTTT.

This clone showed up just a few times. This rearrangement joins TRBV19 to TRBJ1-2; 10 nucleotides align to TRBD1. This CDR3 has 14 residues. Germline V gives CDR1 LNHDA, CDR2 SQIVND (reference sequence). V lost 7 bases to trimming and J lost 4 bases; unmatched junction nucleotides: 6. Here the CDR3 reads CASTGGDRGYGYTF. CDR3 coding DNA: TGTGCCAGTACCGGGGGGGACAGGGGCTATGGCTACACCTTC.

The chain recombines TRBV18 with TRBJ1-4, with D unresolved. Germline CDR1 and CDR2: KGHSH and LQKENI. The CDR3 extends over 15 amino acids. Trimming pared 0 bases from V and 7 bases from J, leaving 12 bases between. For the CDR3, the DNA is TGTGCCAGCTCACCACCAGGGTTTGAGGGTGAAAAACTGTTTTTT. Protein sequence: CASSPPGFEGEKLFF.

This chain connects TRBV5-1 to TRBJ2-7, with 8 positions matching TRBD1. V gave up 3 bases and J gave up 3 bases; unmatched junction bases: 11. Germline loops: CDR1 SGHRS, CDR2 YFSETQ. The CDR3 runs to 16 residues. The CDR3 protein is CASSSRSPGQGYEQYF. CDR3 in DNA: TGCGCCAGCAGCTCCCGGAGCCCCGGACAGGGCTACGAGCAGTACTTC.